Sequencing of this T cell receptor beta chain was carried out in a study of blood T cell repertoires in COVID-19. Looking at the study overall: The analysed material was cDNA or gDNA that came from T cells, B-cell-depleted T cells, or PBMCs.

Germline-derived CDR1 and CDR2 are KGHSH and LQKENI. The length of the CDR3 is 17 residues. V was pared by 3 bases and J by 7 bases, with 15 bases of the junction left unmatched. Participants reported their clinical history, and cohort assignment relied on those reports. Cohort 3 recovery required two negative PCRs, clearance, or symptom resolution. TCRdb's table, derived via immunoSEQ multiplex PCR, lists solely in-frame clones and lacks some. The data show 250,000 to 350,000 clones, less than 85% seen once. The rearrangement links TRBV18 to TRBJ1-2; 9 bases are shared with TRBD1. The origin of this receptor is a woman in her 50s who had recovered from COVID-19. The material sequenced was PBMCs or T cells enriched from blood (not recorded which). CDR3 amino acids: CASSPNTGGTGLTGYTF. The CDR3 coding sequence is TGTGCCAGCTCACCTAATACCGGAGGGACAGGGTTGACTGGCTACACCTTC.